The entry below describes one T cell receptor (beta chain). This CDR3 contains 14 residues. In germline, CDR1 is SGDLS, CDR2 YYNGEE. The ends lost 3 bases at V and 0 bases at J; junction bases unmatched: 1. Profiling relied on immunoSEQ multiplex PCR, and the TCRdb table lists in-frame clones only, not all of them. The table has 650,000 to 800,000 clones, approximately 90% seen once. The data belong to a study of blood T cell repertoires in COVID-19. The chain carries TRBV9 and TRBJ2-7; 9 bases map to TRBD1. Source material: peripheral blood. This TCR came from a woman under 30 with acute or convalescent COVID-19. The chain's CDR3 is CASSATGGSYEQYF. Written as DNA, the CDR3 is TGTGCCAGCAGCGCGACAGGGGGCTCCTACGAGCAGTACTTC.